These 23 T cell receptor beta chains were sequenced from one sample in a study of T cells in Graves' hyperthyroidism and ophthalmopathy. Researchers took RNA transcripts and amplified the TCR beta CDR3 regions from them. The TCR CDR3 first-round RT-PCR relied on the HTBI primer set. TCRdb independently ran MiXCR on the multiplex PCR reads; one entry per CDR3 protein. The sample lists 360,000 or so distinct CDR3 sequences, over 15% seen once, with 15% to 17% in the top ten. The sample taken for sequencing was blood. The receptors derive from a woman aged 40 to 50 with Graves' ophthalmopathy.

This clonotype was counted many times. The rearrangement uses TRBV5-4 and TRBJ1-2; 8 bases map to TRBD1. Germline values: CDR1 SGHNT, CDR2 YYREEE (reference sequence). V was clipped by 1 base and J by 6 bases; unmatched bases: 5. This CDR3 region has 14 residues. In DNA form, the CDR3 reads TGTGCCAGCAGCTTGACAGGGGGTAATAATGGCTACACCTTC. Translated: CASSLTGGNNGYTF.

The J gene is TRBJ1-2, the V gene TRBV6-2 or TRBV6-3, with D hard to call. Germline V gene lookup returns CDR1 MNHEY and CDR2 SVGEGT. The CDR3 is made up of 13 amino acids. Trimming removed 3 bases from V and 7 bases from J, with 12 bases in between. In nucleotides, the CDR3 is TGTGCCAGCAGTTATCAAAGTAATGGTGGCTACACCTTC. It translates to CASSYQSNGGYTF.

This clonotype was picked up a small number of times. This rearrangement joins TRBV15 to TRBJ2-5, with D unclear. CDR1 LNHNV and CDR2 YYDKDF come from the germline V gene (reference sequence). Trimming took off 0 bases at V and 5 bases at J, with 10 bases between the two ends. The CDR3 totals 14 residues. Written as DNA, the CDR3 is TGTGCCACCAGCAGAGATTATGTCCAGGAGACCCAGTACTTC. Translating gives CATSRDYVQETQYF.

This chain connects TRBV6-2 or TRBV6-3 to TRBJ2-7, with 8 nucleotides matching TRBD2. There are 15 residues in the CDR3. V lost 7 bases to trimming and J lost 2 bases; unmatched junction nucleotides: 10. Looked up from germline, CDR1 is MNHEY and CDR2 is SVGEGT. Here the CDR3 DNA reads TGTGCCAGCATTCGTAGCGGGGCCCAAGCCTACGAGCAGTACTTC. Its translation is CASIRSGAQAYEQYF.

This chain joins TRBV29-1 and TRBJ2-7; TRBD1 matches at 11 bases. The CDR3 spans 14 residues. V shed 6 bases, J shed 3 bases, and the junction held 7 bases outside the gene matches. Germline-derived CDR1 and CDR2 are SQVTM and ANQGSEA. CDR3 in amino acids: CSVLGDRGFYEQYF. CDR3 DNA sequence: TGCAGCGTCCTAGGGGACAGGGGGTTCTACGAGCAGTACTTC.

This clonotype appeared many times. The genes are TRBV6-1 and TRBJ1-3; perhaps TRBD1 as D (6 bases). Trimming took 4 bases from V and 1 from J, leaving 17 bases between them. The length of the CDR3 is 17 residues. Germline CDR1 MNHNS, CDR2 SASEGT. CDR3 region: CASSVLDSKASGNTIYF. The CDR3 DNA follows: TGTGCCAGCAGTGTCCTGGACAGTAAAGCTTCTGGAAACACCATATATTTT.

V and J are TRBV6-5 and TRBJ2-7; 11 positions agree with TRBD1. The V gene end was trimmed by 4 bases and the J gene end by 6 bases; junction bases not matched to a gene: 8. In germline, CDR1 is MNHEY, CDR2 SVGAGI. This CDR3 has 15 amino acids. The CDR3 reads CASSLLGTGGTEQYF. The CDR3 coding sequence is TGTGCCAGCAGTTTACTCGGGACAGGGGGGACCGAGCAGTACTTC.

This clonotype was counted ten times or more. This chain connects TRBV2 to TRBJ1-2; TRBD1 is a possible D gene (5 bases). Germline CDR1 SNHLY, CDR2 FYNNEI. Trimming took off 11 bases at V and 4 bases at J, with 17 bases between the two ends. This CDR3 has 13 residues. The DNA of the CDR3 is TGTGCCGGCTTACGGGGACGCGCCTATGGCTACACCTTC. Protein product: CAGLRGRAYGYTF.

This clonotype was seen at least ten times. This chain links TRBV4-3 with TRBJ2-2; D might be TRBD1 or TRBD2, each matching 5 bases. There are 19 residues in the CDR3. Trimming removed 4 bases at V and 0 bases at J, with 21 bases between. Germline V CDR1 and CDR2: LGHNA, YSLEER. CDR3 in amino acids: CASSLNLIPGRTNTGELFF. CDR3 bases: TGCGCCAGCAGCCTAAACTTAATACCGGGACGGACGAACACCGGGGAGCTGTTTTTT.

This clonotype was picked up many times. The chain uses TRBV6-1 and TRBJ1-2; 7 nucleotides line up with TRBD1. V shed 4 bases, J shed 1 base, and the junction held 18 bases outside the gene matches. The CDR3 loop spans 19 amino acids. Germline V gene sequence: CDR1 MNHNS, CDR2 SASEGT. DNA for the CDR3: TGTGCCAGCAGTGTGGACCCTCGGGACAGCAATTTTATTAACTATGGCTACACCTTC. Its protein product is CASSVDPRDSNFINYGYTF.

At least ten counts were recorded for this clonotype. This sequence joins TRBV6-1 and TRBJ1-3, with TRBD1 matching 8 bases. The germline V gene encodes CDR1 MNHNS and CDR2 SASEGT. V shed 8 bases, J shed 4 bases, and the junction held 10 bases outside the gene matches. The length of the CDR3 is 15 residues. The CDR3: CASGMTGATGNTIYF. CDR3 in DNA: TGTGCCAGCGGGATGACAGGGGCTACGGGAAACACCATATATTTT.

This clonotype has a count of ten or more. V is TRBV5-8 and J is TRBJ1-1; 12 nucleotides agree with TRBD1. Germline CDR1 is SGHTS and CDR2 is YDEGEE. This CDR3 has 15 amino acids. Trimming at V came to 2 bases and at J to 10 bases, leaving 9 bases not matched to a gene. The CDR3 region is CASSFPGTGGFRAFF. DNA for the CDR3: TGTGCCAGCAGCTTCCCCGGGACAGGGGGCTTTCGAGCTTTCTTT.

This clonotype appeared many times. The chain links TRBV2 to TRBJ1-5, with 11 bases aligning to TRBD1. J gave up 8 bases and V 7 bases, and 10 bases lay outside the gene matches. CDR1 SNHLY and CDR2 FYNNEI come from the germline V gene. The CDR3 runs 15 residues. The CDR3 coding sequence is TGTGCCAGCATAGTGGACAGGGGGCGCGGGGAGCCCCAGCATTTT. Translated, it gives CASIVDRGRGEPQHF.

This chain links TRBV6-2 or TRBV6-3 with TRBJ2-7; unclear D gene. The CDR3 extends over 17 amino acids. Looked up from germline, CDR1 is MNHEY and CDR2 is SVGEGT. The V end lost 6 bases, the J end lost 0 bases, and 21 bases lay between the germline ends. DNA of the CDR3: TGTGCCAGCAGCCTCGGCAGGAGCAGCGTTCACTCCTACGAGCAGTACTTC. Its protein is CASSLGRSSVHSYEQYF.

The rearrangement links TRBV27 to TRBJ1-5; D remains unclear. The CDR3 runs to 15 residues. The germline gives CDR1 MNHEY, CDR2 SMNVEV (reference sequence). V lost 4 bases, J lost 9 bases, and 19 bases lay in between. CDR3 amino acids: CASSSSLGSAWPQHF. DNA for the CDR3: TGTGCCAGCAGTTCCTCATTGGGTTCCGCCTGGCCCCAGCATTTT.

This clonotype was observed at least ten times. The V gene is TRBV11-2, the J gene TRBJ1-3, with TRBD1 as a possible D gene (5 bases). The CDR3 has 14 residues. The germline V gene has CDR1 SGHAT and CDR2 FQNNGV. Trimming stripped 1 base from V and 4 bases from J, with 8 bases between. The CDR3 sequence: CASSLVRGGNTIYF. The CDR3 region has the DNA TGTGCCAGCAGCTTAGTGAGGGGCGGAAACACCATATATTTT.

J is TRBJ1-1 and V is TRBV19; tentatively, D is TRBD1 (5 bases). V was cut by 5 bases and J by 5 bases, with 18 bases left in between. Per germline, CDR1 LNHDA and CDR2 SQIVND (reference sequence). The CDR3 spans 15 residues. The DNA of the CDR3 is TGTGCCAGTAGTCTTCCGACAGACTCGGGTACTGAAGCTTTCTTT. Encoded protein: CASSLPTDSGTEAFF.

This clonotype came up many times. This may come from a read error, since a much larger clone is one base off. This rearrangement joins TRBV27 to TRBJ1-1; 7 bases line up with TRBD1. This CDR3 contains 12 residues. CDR1 and CDR2 (germline): MNHEY, SMNVEV (reference sequence). V dropped 8 bases and J dropped 3; count of bases not matched to a gene: 3. Here the CDR3 DNA reads TGTGCCAGCGGGGGGACAGACACTGAAGCTTTCTTT. This codes for CASGGTDTEAFF.

V gene TRBV6-2 or TRBV6-3 combines with J gene TRBJ1-2; no definite D call. V lost 3 bases and J lost 8, with 7 bases in between. The CDR3 is 11 amino acids. Looked up from germline, CDR1 is MNHEY and CDR2 is SVGEGT. The CDR3 coding sequence is TGTGCCAGCAGTTATGTGAGCGGCTACACCTTC. It is translated as CASSYVSGYTF.

The chain links TRBV6-2 or TRBV6-3 to TRBJ2-7, with 7 bases fitting TRBD2. Germline assignment: CDR1 MNHEY and CDR2 SVGEGT. The J segment lost 2 bases and the V segment lost 5 bases, leaving 9 bases of the junction unmatched. This CDR3 contains 15 residues. The CDR3 loop reads CASSHDSGDPYEQYF. The DNA for the CDR3 is TGTGCCAGCAGTCATGACAGCGGGGATCCCTACGAGCAGTACTTC.

The gene calls are TRBV19 and TRBJ2-2, with D unresolved. The CDR3 is made up of 14 amino acids. Trimming took 5 bases from V and 4 from J, leaving 11 bases between them. From germline, CDR1 is LNHDA and CDR2 SQIVND (reference sequence). CDR3 in amino acids: CASSLIVGTGELFF. DNA for the CDR3: TGTGCCAGTAGTTTAATAGTAGGCACCGGGGAGCTGTTTTTT. Combining the CDR3 with reference TRBV19 and TRBJ2-2 gives the whole variable domain DGGITQSPKYLFRKEGQNVTLSCEQNLNHDAMYWYRQDPGQGLRLIYYSQIVNDFQKGDIAEGYSVSREKKESFPLTVTSAQKNPTAFYLCASSLIVGTGELFFGEGSRLTVL.

This clonotype was picked up many times. V is TRBV30 and J is TRBJ2-6; D remains unclear. Germline CDR1 and CDR2: GTSNPN and SVGIG (reference sequence). V was pared by 2 bases and J by 3 bases, with 8 bases between. The CDR3 runs 14 residues. CDR3 region: CAWSTLGGANVLTF. The CDR3 DNA reads as TGTGCCTGGAGTACATTGGGTGGGGCCAACGTCCTGACTTTC.

This clonotype was counted ten times or more. The chain carries TRBV20-1 and TRBJ1-1, with D uncertain. The CDR3 extends over 13 amino acids. The germline gives CDR1 DFQATT, CDR2 SNEGSKA (reference sequence). Trimming stripped 3 bases from V and 7 bases from J, with 15 bases between. CDR3 residues: CSASVGIEFEAFF. The DNA for the CDR3 is TGCAGTGCTAGCGTGGGGATAGAGTTTGAAGCTTTCTTT.